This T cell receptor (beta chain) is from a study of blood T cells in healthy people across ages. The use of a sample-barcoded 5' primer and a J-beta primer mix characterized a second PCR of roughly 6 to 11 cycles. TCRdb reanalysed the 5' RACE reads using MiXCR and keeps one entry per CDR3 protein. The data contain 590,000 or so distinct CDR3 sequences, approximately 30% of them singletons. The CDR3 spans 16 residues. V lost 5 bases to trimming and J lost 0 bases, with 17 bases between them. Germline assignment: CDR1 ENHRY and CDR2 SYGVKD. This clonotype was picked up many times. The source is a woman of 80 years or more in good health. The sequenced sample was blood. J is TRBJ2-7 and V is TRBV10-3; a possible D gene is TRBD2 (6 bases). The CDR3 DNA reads TGTGCCATCAGTTCCGGGGACTTGGAAAGCTCCTACGAGCAGTACTTC. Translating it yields CAISSGDLESSYEQYF.